These T cell receptor beta chains were read from a single sample in a study of blood T cell repertoires in COVID-19. The protocol was immunoSEQ multiplex PCR, while the TCRdb copy is restricted to in-frame clones and leaves out a portion. The table has about 220,000 clones, about three quarters seen once; the top ten hold around 7.7%. What was sequenced was peripheral blood. The receptors were sampled from a woman aged 65 to 85 with acute or convalescent COVID-19. CDR3s include the opening cysteine and the closing phenylalanine or tryptophan.

V	J	length	CDR3
TRBV4-3	TRBJ2-7	20	CASSQDRSVAGARRPYEQYF
TRBV7-3	TRBJ2-1	15	CASSPRDYAYNEQFF
TRBV4-3	TRBJ2-7	15	CASSQVTGGSYEQYF
TRBV5-1	TRBJ1-2	13	CASSLAGEWGYTF
TRBV19	TRBJ1-5	16	CASSIARTGGSQPQHF
TRBV20-1	TRBJ1-2	11	CSAREVGGYTF
TRBV5-4	TRBJ2-2	17	CASSLDASGVPVGELFF
TRBV7-3	TRBJ2-5	12	CASSLDGETQYF
TRBV3-1/TRBV3-2	TRBJ2-2	18	CASSRGLAGARATGELFF
TRBV6-2/TRBV6-3	TRBJ2-5	18	CASSYPLAGGLYQETQYF
TRBV2	TRBJ1-1	16	CASSNSRDSLNTEAFF
TRBV5-6	TRBJ1-6	15	CASTIDGARSSPLHF
TRBV10-3	TRBJ1-1	13	CAIRKDRSFEAFF
TRBV5-6	TRBJ2-5	16	CASSLGSRGLGETQYF
TRBV11-2	TRBJ2-1	15	CASSSLQGTYNEQFF
TRBV5-4	TRBJ2-2	14	CASSQQGAGGELFF
TRBV2	TRBJ2-7	13	CASGRSWAYEQYF
TRBV11-2	TRBJ2-2	14	CASSLNQGAGELFF
TRBV6-2/TRBV6-3	TRBJ2-4	15	CASSFGQGGQNIQYF
TRBV14	TRBJ2-5	13	CASNRQGMETQYF
TRBV2	TRBJ1-2	12	CASRGVDRGHTF
TRBV25-1	TRBJ1-1	14	CASSEYGGGTEAFF
TRBV12-5	TRBJ1-1	13	CASGGLGGTEAFF
TRBV11-2	TRBJ2-7	15	CASSPTGTGEYEQYF
TRBV2	TRBJ1-4	14	CASRWDREYEKLFF
TRBV6-1	TRBJ2-2	15	CASSERQGWAGELFF
TRBV6-5	TRBJ1-6	13	CASSQLTDSPLHF